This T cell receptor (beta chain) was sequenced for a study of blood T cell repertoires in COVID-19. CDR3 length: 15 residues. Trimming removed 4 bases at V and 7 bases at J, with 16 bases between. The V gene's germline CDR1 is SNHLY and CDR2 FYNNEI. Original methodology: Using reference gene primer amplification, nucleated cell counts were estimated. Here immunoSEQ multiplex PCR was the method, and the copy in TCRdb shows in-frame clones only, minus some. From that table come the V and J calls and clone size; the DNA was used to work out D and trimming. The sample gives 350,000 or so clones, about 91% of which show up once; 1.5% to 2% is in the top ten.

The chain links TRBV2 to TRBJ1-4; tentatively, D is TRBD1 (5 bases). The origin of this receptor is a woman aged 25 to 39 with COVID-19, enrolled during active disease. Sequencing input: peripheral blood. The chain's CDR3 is CASSGFEFRAEKLFF. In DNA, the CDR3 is TGTGCCAGCAGTGGTTTTGAATTCAGGGCTGAAAAACTGTTTTTT.